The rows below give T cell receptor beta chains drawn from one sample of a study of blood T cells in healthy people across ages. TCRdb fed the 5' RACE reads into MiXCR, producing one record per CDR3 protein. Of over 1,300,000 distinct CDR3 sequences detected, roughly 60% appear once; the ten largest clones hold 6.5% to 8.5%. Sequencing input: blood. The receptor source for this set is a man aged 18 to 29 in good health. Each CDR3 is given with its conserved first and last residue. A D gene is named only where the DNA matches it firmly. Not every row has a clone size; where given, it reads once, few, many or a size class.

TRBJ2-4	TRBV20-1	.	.	CSAGEAKNIQYF	TGCAGTGCTGGGGAAGCCAAAAACATTCAGTACTTC
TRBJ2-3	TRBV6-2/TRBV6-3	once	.	CASRLTGSTDTQYF	TGTGCCAGCAGACTTACCGGGAGCACAGATACGCAGTATTTT
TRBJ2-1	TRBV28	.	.	CASRPRGGTTNEQFF	TGTGCCAGCAGGCCCCGGGGAGGGACAACAAATGAGCAGTTCTTC
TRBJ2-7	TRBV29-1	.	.	CSVGPGTHEQYF	TGCAGCGTTGGGCCAGGAACCCACGAGCAGTACTTC
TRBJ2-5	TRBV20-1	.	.	CSARTAQETQYF	TGCAGCGCCCGGACAGCTCAAGAGACCCAGTACTTC
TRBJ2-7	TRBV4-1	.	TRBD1	CASRATGGYEQYF	TGCGCCAGCAGGGCGACAGGGGGCTACGAGCAGTACTTC
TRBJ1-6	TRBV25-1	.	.	CASRELHSYNSPLHF	TGTGCCAGCAGGGAGTTACACTCCTATAATTCACCCCTCCACTTT
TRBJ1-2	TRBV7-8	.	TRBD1	CASSLVYRGQYYGYTF	TGTGCCAGCAGCTTAGTCTACAGGGGACAATACTATGGCTACACCTTC
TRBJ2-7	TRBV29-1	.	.	CSVVETASYEQYF	TGCAGCGTTGTAGAGACAGCCTCCTACGAGCAGTACTTC
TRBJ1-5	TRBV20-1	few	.	CSARGNQPQHF	TGCAGTGCTAGAGGGAATCAGCCCCAGCATTTT
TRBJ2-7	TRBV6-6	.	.	CASSQSTVYEQYF	TGTGCCAGCAGTCAATCTACAGTCTACGAGCAGTACTTC
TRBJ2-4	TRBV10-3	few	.	CAISDSGVAKNIQYF	TGTGCCATCAGTGATTCAGGGGTTGCCAAAAACATTCAGTACTTC
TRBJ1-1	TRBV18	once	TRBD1	CASSPLGTANTEAFF	TGTGCCAGCTCACCGTTAGGGACAGCCAACACTGAAGCTTTCTTT
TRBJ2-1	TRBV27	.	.	CASSAVRGALNEQFF	TGTGCCAGCAGTGCCGTCCGGGGAGCTCTGAATGAGCAGTTCTTC
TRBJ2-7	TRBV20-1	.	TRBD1	CSAPTGRRVYEQYF	TGCAGTGCCCCGACAGGGCGCAGAGTCTACGAGCAGTACTTC
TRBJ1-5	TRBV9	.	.	CASSPGPYQPQHF	TGTGCCAGCAGCCCGGGACCTTATCAGCCCCAGCATTTT
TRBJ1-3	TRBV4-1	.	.	CASSPWTVEYSGNTIYF	TGCGCCAGCAGCCCCTGGACGGTCGAATACTCTGGAAACACCATATATTTT
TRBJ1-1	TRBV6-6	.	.	CASTGGAQGNTEAFF	TGTGCCAGCACGGGGGGCGCACAGGGGAACACTGAAGCTTTCTTT
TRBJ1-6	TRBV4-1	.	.	CASSQDSLSSYNSPLHF	TGCGCCAGCAGCCAGGACAGTTTAAGCTCCTATAATTCACCCCTCCACTTT
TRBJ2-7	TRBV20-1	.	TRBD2	CSATGLVGRNEQYF	TGCAGTGCCACGGGACTAGTAGGTCGCAATGAGCAGTACTTC
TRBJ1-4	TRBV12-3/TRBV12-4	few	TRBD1	CASSPDRVTNEKLFF	TGTGCCAGCAGTCCGGACAGGGTAACTAATGAAAAACTGTTTTTT
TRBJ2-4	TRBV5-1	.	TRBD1	CASTSGTGAIQYF	TGCGCCAGCACCTCAGGGACAGGGGCCATTCAGTACTTC
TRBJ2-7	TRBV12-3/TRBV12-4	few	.	CASSYFTYEQYF	TGTGCCAGCAGCTATTTTACTTACGAGCAGTACTTC
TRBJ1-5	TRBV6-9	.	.	CASSYMGAGQPQHF	TGTGCCAGCAGTTACATGGGGGCAGGGCAGCCCCAGCATTTT
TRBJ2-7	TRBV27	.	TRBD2	CASSSLGGGNSYEQYF	TGTGCCAGCAGTTCCTTGGGGGGGGGTAACTCCTACGAGCAGTACTTC
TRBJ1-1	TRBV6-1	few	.	CASSESPEAFF	TGTGCCAGCAGTGAATCCCCTGAAGCTTTCTTT
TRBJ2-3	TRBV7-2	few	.	CASSPFAGSHTQYF	TGTGCCAGCAGCCCATTCGCGGGTAGTCATACGCAGTATTTT
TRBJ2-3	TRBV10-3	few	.	CAISESTGTSTDTQYF	TGTGCCATCAGTGAGTCAACGGGGACTAGCACAGATACGCAGTATTTT